This TCR beta chain was recovered during a study of cytomegalovirus exposure and HLA in healthy donors. Study conclusions and caveats: A cluster of highly shared sequence variants was likely a sequencing artifact. Presence/absence results assume similar sequencing depth per donor, which may not hold.

13 Jbeta primers and 60 Vbeta primers were used for the PCR. Original handling: Approximately 11 million of 65 million to 95 million unique TCR beta chains were shared, per a later count. Sequenced by immunoSEQ multiplex PCR; TCRdb stores in-frame clones only, minus some. The DNA gave D and trimming, while V, J and clone size come from that table. The sample carries about 94,000 clones, approximately 76% recorded once. Comments on this clone: The antigen is undetermined.

The CDR3 contains 12 residues. The ends were cut back, 0 bases at V and 4 bases at J, with 5 bases in the middle. Germline-derived CDR1 and CDR2 are SGHDT and YYEEEE. What was sequenced was PBMCs. V usage is TRBV5-6 and J usage is TRBJ2-7; D not certain. The TCR originated in a male donor in good health and CMV-seronegative. CDR3 sequence reads: CASSLDRYEQYF. The CDR3 DNA reads as TGTGCCAGCAGCTTGGACAGATACGAGCAGTACTTC.